This T cell receptor beta chain was captured by sequencing in a study of blood T cell repertoires in COVID-19. Study information: The samples span acute and convalescent COVID-19 from the United States, Italy and Spain.

Only in-frame clones appear in the TCRdb table, and some are missing; sequencing was by immunoSEQ multiplex PCR. Of under 20,000 clones in the sample, 91% were seen once. Germline V gene data show CDR1 as SEHNR and CDR2 as FQNEAQ (reference sequence). CDR3 size: 14 residues. The V end lost 5 bases, the J end lost 3 bases, and 13 bases lay between the germline ends. The TCR sequence derives from a human donor in a cohort sampled during active COVID-19. The sequenced sample consisted of peripheral blood. The chain has TRBV7-9 and TRBJ1-1; D not certain. The CDR3 region is CASSPPALDTEAFF. The CDR3 coding sequence is TGTGCCAGCAGCCCCCCCGCGCTAGACACTGAAGCTTTCTTT.